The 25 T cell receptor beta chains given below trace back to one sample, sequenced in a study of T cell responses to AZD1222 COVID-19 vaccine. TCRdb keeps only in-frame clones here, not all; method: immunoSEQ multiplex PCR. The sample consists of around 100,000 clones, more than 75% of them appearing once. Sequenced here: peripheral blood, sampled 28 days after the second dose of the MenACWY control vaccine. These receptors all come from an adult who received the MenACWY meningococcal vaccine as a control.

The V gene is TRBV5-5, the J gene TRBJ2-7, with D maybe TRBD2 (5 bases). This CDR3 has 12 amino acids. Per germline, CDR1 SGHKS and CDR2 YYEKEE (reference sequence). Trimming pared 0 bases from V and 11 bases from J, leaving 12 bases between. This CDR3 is CASSLDSRGKYF. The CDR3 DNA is TGTGCCAGCAGCTTGGATAGTCGAGGGAAGTACTTC.

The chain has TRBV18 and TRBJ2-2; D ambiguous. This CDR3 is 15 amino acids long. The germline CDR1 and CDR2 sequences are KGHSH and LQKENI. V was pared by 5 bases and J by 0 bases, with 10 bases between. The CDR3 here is CASSSDRPNTGELFF. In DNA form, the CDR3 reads TGTGCCAGCTCATCGGACCGACCGAACACCGGGGAGCTGTTTTTT.

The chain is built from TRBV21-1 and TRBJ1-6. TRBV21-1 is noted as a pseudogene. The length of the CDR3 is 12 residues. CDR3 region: CASSKFPSPLHF. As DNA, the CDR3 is TGTGCCAGCAGCAAATTCCCTTCACCCCTCCACTTT.

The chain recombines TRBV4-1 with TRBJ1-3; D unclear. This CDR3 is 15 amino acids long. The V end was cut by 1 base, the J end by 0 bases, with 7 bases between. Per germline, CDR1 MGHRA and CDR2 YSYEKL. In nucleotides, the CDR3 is TGCGCCAGCAGCCAAGTGTTCAGCTCTGGAAACACCATATATTTT. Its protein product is CASSQVFSSGNTIYF.

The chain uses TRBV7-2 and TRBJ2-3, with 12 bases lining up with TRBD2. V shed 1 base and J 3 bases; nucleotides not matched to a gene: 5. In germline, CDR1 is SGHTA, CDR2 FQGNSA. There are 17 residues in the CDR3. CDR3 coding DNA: TGTGCCAGCAGCTTAGTGTCTAGCGGGGGGGCGACAGATACGCAGTATTTT. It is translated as CASSLVSSGGATDTQYF.

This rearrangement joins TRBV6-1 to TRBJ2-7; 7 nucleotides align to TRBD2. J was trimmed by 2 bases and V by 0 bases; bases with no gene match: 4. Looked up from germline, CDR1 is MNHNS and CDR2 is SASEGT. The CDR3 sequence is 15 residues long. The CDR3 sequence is CASSEARGTPYEQYF. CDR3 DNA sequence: TGTGCCAGCAGTGAAGCGCGGGGGACCCCCTACGAGCAGTACTTC.

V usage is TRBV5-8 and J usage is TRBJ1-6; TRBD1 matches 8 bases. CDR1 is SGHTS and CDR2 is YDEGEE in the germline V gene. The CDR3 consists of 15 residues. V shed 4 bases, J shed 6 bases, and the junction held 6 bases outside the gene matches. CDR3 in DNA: TGTGCCAGCAGCAGGACAGGGTCGCGTAATTCACCCCTCCACTTT. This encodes CASSRTGSRNSPLHF.

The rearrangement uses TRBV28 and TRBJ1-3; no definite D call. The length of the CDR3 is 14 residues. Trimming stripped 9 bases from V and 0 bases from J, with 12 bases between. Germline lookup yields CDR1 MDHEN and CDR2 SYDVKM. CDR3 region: CASTSGDSGNTIYF. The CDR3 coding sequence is TGTGCCAGTACGTCAGGCGACTCTGGAAACACCATATATTTT.

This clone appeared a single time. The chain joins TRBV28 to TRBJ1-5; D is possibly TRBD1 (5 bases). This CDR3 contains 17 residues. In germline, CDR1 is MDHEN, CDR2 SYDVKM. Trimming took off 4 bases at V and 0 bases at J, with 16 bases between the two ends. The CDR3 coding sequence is TGTGCCAGCAGTTCCTCGCGAGGGGCTTATAGCAATCAGCCCCAGCATTTT. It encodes CASSSSRGAYSNQPQHF.

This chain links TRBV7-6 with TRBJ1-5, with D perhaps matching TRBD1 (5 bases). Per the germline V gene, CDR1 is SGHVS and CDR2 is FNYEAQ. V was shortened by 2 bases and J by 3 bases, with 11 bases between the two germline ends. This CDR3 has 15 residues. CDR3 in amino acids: CASSLTGGFNQPQHF. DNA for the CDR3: TGTGCCAGCAGCTTAACTGGGGGATTCAATCAGCCCCAGCATTTT.

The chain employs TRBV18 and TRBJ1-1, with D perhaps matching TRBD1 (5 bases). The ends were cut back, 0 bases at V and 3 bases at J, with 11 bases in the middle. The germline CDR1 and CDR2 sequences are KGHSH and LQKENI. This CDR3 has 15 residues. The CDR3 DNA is TGTGCCAGCTCACCACCGACAGTACGACACACTGAAGCTTTCTTT. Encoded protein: CASSPPTVRHTEAFF.

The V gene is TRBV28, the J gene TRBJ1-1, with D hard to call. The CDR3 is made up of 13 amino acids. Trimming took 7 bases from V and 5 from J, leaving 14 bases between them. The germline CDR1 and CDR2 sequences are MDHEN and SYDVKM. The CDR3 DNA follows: TGTGCCAGCATAGGTGGCGGTGGGACTGAAGCTTTCTTT. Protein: CASIGGGGTEAFF.

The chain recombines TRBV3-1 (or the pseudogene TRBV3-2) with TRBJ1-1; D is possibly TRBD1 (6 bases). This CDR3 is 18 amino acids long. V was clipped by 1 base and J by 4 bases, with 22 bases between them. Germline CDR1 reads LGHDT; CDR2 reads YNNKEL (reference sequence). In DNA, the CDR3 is TGTGCCAGCAGCCAAGGAAGGGATCCCGCGGGGGGCGGCACTGAAGCTTTCTTT. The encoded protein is CASSQGRDPAGGGTEAFF.

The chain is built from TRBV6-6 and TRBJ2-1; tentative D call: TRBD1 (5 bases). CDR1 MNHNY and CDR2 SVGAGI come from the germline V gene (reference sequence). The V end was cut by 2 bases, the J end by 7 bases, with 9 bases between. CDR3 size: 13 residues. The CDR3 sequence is CASSYIQENEQFF. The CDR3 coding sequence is TGTGCCAGCAGTTACATACAGGAGAATGAGCAGTTCTTC.

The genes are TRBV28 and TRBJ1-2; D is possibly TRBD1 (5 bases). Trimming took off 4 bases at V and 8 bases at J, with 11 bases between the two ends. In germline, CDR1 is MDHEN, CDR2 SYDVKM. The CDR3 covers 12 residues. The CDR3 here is CASSSRGFGYTF. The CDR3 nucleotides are TGTGCCAGCAGTTCCCGGGGGTTCGGCTACACCTTC.

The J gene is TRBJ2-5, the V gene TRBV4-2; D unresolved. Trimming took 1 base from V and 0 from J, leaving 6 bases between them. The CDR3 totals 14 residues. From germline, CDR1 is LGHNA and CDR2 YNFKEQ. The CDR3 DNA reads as TGTGCCAGCAGCCAAGCAGTGTACCAAGAGACCCAGTACTTC. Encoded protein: CASSQAVYQETQYF.

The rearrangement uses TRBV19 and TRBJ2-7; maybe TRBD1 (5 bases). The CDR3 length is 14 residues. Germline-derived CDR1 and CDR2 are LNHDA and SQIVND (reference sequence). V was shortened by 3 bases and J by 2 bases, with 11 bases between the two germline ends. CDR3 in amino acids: CASSIQGGPYEQYF. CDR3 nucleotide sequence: TGTGCCAGTAGTATCCAGGGCGGACCCTACGAGCAGTACTTC.

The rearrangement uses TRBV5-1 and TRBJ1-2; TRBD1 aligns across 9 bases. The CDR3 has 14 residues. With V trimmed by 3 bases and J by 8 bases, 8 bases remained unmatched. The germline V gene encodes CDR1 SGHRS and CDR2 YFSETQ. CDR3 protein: CASSSSGTGNGYTF. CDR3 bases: TGCGCCAGCAGCTCCTCCGGGACAGGGAACGGCTACACCTTC.

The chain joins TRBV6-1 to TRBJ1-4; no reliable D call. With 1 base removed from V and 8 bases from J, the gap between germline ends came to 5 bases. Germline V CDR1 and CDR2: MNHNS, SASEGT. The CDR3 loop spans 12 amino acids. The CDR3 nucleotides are TGTGCCAGCAGTGAAGGTGGAGAAAAACTGTTTTTT. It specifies CASSEGGEKLFF.

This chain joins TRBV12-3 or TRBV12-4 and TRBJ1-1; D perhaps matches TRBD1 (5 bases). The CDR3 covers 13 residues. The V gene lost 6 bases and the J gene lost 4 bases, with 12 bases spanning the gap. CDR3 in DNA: TGTGCCAGCAGGCCGTCGGGGGGCACTGAAGCTTTCTTT. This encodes CASRPSGGTEAFF.

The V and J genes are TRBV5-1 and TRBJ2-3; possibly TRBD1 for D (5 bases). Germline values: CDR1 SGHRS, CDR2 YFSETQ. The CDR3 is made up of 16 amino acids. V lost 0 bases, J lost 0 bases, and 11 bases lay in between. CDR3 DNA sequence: TGCGCCAGCAGCTTGGACAGGTCCTCTAGCACAGATACGCAGTATTTT. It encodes CASSLDRSSSTDTQYF.

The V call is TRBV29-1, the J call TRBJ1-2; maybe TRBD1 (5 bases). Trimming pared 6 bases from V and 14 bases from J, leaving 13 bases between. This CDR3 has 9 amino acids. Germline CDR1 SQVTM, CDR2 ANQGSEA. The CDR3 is CSVRPGETF. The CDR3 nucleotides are TGCAGCGTCCGACCGGGGGAAACCTTC.

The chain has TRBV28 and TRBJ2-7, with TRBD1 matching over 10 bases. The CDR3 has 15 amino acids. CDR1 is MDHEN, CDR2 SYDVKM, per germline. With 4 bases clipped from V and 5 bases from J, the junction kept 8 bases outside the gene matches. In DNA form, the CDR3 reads TGTGCCAGCAGTTCGCGACAGGGGGCGCCAAACGAGCAGTACTTC. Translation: CASSSRQGAPNEQYF.

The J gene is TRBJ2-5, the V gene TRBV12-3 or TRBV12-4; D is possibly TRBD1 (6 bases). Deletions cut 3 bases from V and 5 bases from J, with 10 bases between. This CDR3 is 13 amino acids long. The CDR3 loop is CASSFGQGETQYF. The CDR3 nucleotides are TGTGCCAGCAGTTTTGGGCAGGGGGAGACCCAGTACTTC.

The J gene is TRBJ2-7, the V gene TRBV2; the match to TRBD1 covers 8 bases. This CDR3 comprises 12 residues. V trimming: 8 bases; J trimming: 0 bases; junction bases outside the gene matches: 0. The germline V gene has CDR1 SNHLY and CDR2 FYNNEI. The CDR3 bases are TGTGCCAGCGGGACAGGCTCCTACGAGCAGTACTTC. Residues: CASGTGSYEQYF.